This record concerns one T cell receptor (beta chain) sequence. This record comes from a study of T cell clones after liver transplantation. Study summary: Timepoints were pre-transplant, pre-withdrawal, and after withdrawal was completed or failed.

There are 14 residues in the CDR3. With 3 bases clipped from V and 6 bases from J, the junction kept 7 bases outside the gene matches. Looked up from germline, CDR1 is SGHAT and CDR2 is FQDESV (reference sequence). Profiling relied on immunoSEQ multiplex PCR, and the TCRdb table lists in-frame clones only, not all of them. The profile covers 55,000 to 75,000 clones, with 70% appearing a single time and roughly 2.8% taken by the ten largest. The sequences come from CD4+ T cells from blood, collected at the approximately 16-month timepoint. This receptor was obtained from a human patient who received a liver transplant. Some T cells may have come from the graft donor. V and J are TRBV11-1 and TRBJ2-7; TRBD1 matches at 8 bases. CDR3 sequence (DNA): TGTGCCAGCAGCTTTTCGCAGGGGGCCGTCGAGCAGTACTTC. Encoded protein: CASSFSQGAVEQYF.